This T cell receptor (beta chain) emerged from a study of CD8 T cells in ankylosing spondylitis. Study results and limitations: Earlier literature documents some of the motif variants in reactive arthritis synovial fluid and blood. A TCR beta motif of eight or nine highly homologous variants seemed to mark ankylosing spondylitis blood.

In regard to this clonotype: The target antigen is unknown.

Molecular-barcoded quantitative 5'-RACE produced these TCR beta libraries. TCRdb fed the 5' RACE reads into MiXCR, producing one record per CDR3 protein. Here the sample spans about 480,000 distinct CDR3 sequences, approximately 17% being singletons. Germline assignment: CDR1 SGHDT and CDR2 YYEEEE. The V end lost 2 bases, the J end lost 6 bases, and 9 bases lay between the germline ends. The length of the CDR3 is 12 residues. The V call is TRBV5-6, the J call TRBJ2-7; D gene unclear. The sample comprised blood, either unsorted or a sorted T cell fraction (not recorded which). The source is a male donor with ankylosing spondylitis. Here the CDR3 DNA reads TGTGCCAGCAGCTTTTGGGTTTCCGAGCAGTACTTC. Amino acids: CASSFWVSEQYF. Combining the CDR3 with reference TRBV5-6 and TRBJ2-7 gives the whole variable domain DAGVTQSPTHLIKTRGQQVTLRCSPKSGHDTVSWYQQALGQGPQFIFQYYEEEERQRGNFPDRFSGHQFPNYSSELNVNALLLGDSALYLCASSFWVSEQYFGPGTRLTVT.